These T cell receptor beta chains were read from a single sample in a study of blood T cell repertoires in COVID-19. Generated by immunoSEQ multiplex PCR, the TCRdb table keeps only in-frame clones and is missing some. The sample records 200,000 to 250,000 clones, 80% to 85% being singletons. Sequencing input: peripheral blood. Receptors were obtained from a woman between 65 and 79 years old with COVID-19, enrolled during active disease. CDR3s include the opening cysteine and the closing phenylalanine or tryptophan. D genes are given only for firm matches. Size is omitted from some rows. Given values are once, few, many or a class for expanded clones.

j_call: TRBJ1-2; d_call: .; v_call: TRBV28; clone_size: .; cdr3_length: 14; cdr3_aa: CASSLRANNYGYTF; cdr3_nt: TGTGCCAGCAGTTTGAGGGCTAATAACTATGGCTACACCTTC
j_call: TRBJ2-7; d_call: TRBD2; v_call: TRBV7-8; clone_size: once; cdr3_length: 17; cdr3_aa: CASSFSPRTSVTYEQYF; cdr3_nt: TGTGCCAGCAGCTTTAGCCCCCGGACTAGCGTTACCTACGAGCAGTACTTC
j_call: TRBJ2-7; d_call: .; v_call: TRBV16; clone_size: .; cdr3_length: 11; cdr3_aa: CASSPHYEQYF; cdr3_nt: TGTGCCAGCAGCCCCCACTACGAGCAGTACTTC
j_call: TRBJ2-7; d_call: .; v_call: TRBV5-1; clone_size: few; cdr3_length: 16; cdr3_aa: CASSPSWRGSSYEQYF; cdr3_nt: TGCGCCAGCAGTCCAAGTTGGAGGGGATCATCCTACGAGCAGTACTTC
j_call: TRBJ2-7; d_call: .; v_call: TRBV6-5; clone_size: few; cdr3_length: 11; cdr3_aa: CASGFSYEQYF; cdr3_nt: TGTGCCAGCGGCTTTTCCTACGAGCAGTACTTC
j_call: TRBJ2-5; d_call: TRBD2; v_call: TRBV28; clone_size: .; cdr3_length: 16; cdr3_aa: CASSLSSGAAQETQYF; cdr3_nt: TGTGCCAGCAGTTTGAGTAGCGGGGCTGCTCAAGAGACCCAGTACTTC
j_call: TRBJ2-1; d_call: TRBD2; v_call: TRBV19; clone_size: .; cdr3_length: 19; cdr3_aa: CASSIDPPHTSGSFSEQFF; cdr3_nt: TGTGCCAGTAGTATAGACCCGCCGCATACTAGCGGGAGTTTCAGTGAGCAGTTCTTC
j_call: TRBJ2-7; d_call: TRBD1; v_call: TRBV10-1; clone_size: .; cdr3_length: 14; cdr3_aa: CASSLGTGGYEQYF; cdr3_nt: TGCGCCAGCAGTCTAGGGACAGGGGGCTACGAGCAGTACTTC
j_call: TRBJ2-3; d_call: TRBD2; v_call: TRBV7-3; clone_size: .; cdr3_length: 15; cdr3_aa: CASSLSGISTDTQYF; cdr3_nt: TGTGCCAGCAGTCTAAGCGGGATTAGCACAGATACGCAGTATTTT
j_call: TRBJ1-5; d_call: .; v_call: TRBV6-1; clone_size: .; cdr3_length: 14; cdr3_aa: CASSEMPGNQPQHF; cdr3_nt: TGTGCCAGCAGTGAAATGCCAGGCAATCAGCCCCAGCATTTT
j_call: TRBJ2-7; d_call: TRBD2; v_call: TRBV27; clone_size: once; cdr3_length: 19; cdr3_aa: CASSTDATIRLAVSYEQYF; cdr3_nt: TGTGCCAGCAGTACGGATGCGACGATTCGACTAGCGGTCTCCTACGAGCAGTACTTC
j_call: TRBJ1-2; d_call: TRBD1; v_call: TRBV28; clone_size: .; cdr3_length: 14; cdr3_aa: CASSLSGTDYGYTF; cdr3_nt: TGTGCCAGCAGTTTATCAGGGACAGACTATGGCTACACCTTC
j_call: TRBJ2-3; d_call: TRBD2; v_call: TRBV4-1; clone_size: .; cdr3_length: 16; cdr3_aa: CASKLLPAGVTDTQYF; cdr3_nt: TGCGCCAGCAAACTTCTCCCAGCGGGAGTAACAGATACGCAGTATTTT
j_call: TRBJ2-2; d_call: TRBD1; v_call: TRBV19; clone_size: .; cdr3_length: 15; cdr3_aa: CASSIGQVYSGELFF; cdr3_nt: TGTGCCAGTAGTATCGGACAGGTTTATTCCGGGGAGCTGTTTTTT
j_call: TRBJ2-1; d_call: TRBD2; v_call: TRBV7-2; clone_size: .; cdr3_length: 14; cdr3_aa: CASSIVAGGHEQFF; cdr3_nt: TGTGCCAGCAGCATCGTAGCGGGAGGCCATGAGCAGTTCTTC
j_call: TRBJ2-5; d_call: .; v_call: TRBV7-2; clone_size: .; cdr3_length: 15; cdr3_aa: CASSLLGREKGTQYF; cdr3_nt: TGTGCCAGCAGCTTACTCGGGCGGGAAAAGGGGACCCAGTACTTC
j_call: TRBJ2-1; d_call: .; v_call: TRBV11-2; clone_size: .; cdr3_length: 13; cdr3_aa: CASSHPRDNEQFF; cdr3_nt: TGTGCCAGCAGCCACCCCCGGGACAATGAGCAGTTCTTC
j_call: TRBJ2-7; d_call: TRBD1; v_call: TRBV29-1; clone_size: .; cdr3_length: 13; cdr3_aa: CSSSGQGDYEQYF; cdr3_nt: TGCAGCTCCTCGGGACAGGGGGACTACGAGCAGTACTTC
j_call: TRBJ2-5; d_call: .; v_call: TRBV7-3; clone_size: .; cdr3_length: 14; cdr3_aa: CASSLSPRGETQYF; cdr3_nt: TGTGCCAGCAGCTTGAGCCCGAGAGGGGAGACCCAGTACTTC
j_call: TRBJ2-1; d_call: TRBD2; v_call: TRBV19; clone_size: .; cdr3_length: 15; cdr3_aa: CASSISGSSYNEQFF; cdr3_nt: TGTGCCAGTAGTATTAGCGGGAGCTCCTACAATGAGCAGTTCTTC
j_call: TRBJ1-5; d_call: .; v_call: TRBV2; clone_size: .; cdr3_length: 14; cdr3_aa: CASSPGQYYQPQHF; cdr3_nt: TGTGCCAGCAGTCCCGGACAGTATTACCAGCCCCAGCATTTT
j_call: TRBJ1-4; d_call: .; v_call: TRBV3-1/TRBV3-2; clone_size: few; cdr3_length: 15; cdr3_aa: CASSRSGSRHEKLFF; cdr3_nt: TGTGCCAGCAGCCGGTCCGGGTCAAGGCATGAAAAACTGTTTTTT
j_call: TRBJ2-1; d_call: .; v_call: TRBV27; clone_size: .; cdr3_length: 15; cdr3_aa: CASSLDWIPTNEQFF; cdr3_nt: TGTGCCAGCAGTTTAGACTGGATCCCGACCAATGAGCAGTTCTTC
j_call: TRBJ1-1; d_call: TRBD1; v_call: TRBV19; clone_size: .; cdr3_length: 15; cdr3_aa: CASSLKQGGNAEAFF; cdr3_nt: TGTGCCAGTAGTCTCAAACAGGGGGGGAACGCTGAAGCTTTCTTT
j_call: TRBJ2-7; d_call: TRBD2; v_call: TRBV9; clone_size: .; cdr3_length: 15; cdr3_aa: CASSSQTSGWDEQYF; cdr3_nt: TGTGCCAGCAGCTCCCAGACTAGCGGTTGGGACGAGCAGTACTTC
j_call: TRBJ1-1; d_call: .; v_call: TRBV7-9; clone_size: .; cdr3_length: 16; cdr3_aa: CASIFTLTGGGTEAFF; cdr3_nt: TGTGCCAGCATCTTTACCTTGACAGGCGGCGGCACTGAAGCTTTCTTT
j_call: TRBJ1-1; d_call: .; v_call: TRBV27; clone_size: few; cdr3_length: 18; cdr3_aa: CASSPATSGRNMNTEAFF; cdr3_nt: TGTGCCAGCAGTCCAGCGACCTCAGGGCGGAACATGAACACTGAAGCTTTCTTT
j_call: TRBJ2-2; d_call: .; v_call: TRBV19; clone_size: .; cdr3_length: 14; cdr3_aa: CASSITGITGELFF; cdr3_nt: TGTGCCAGTAGTATCACAGGGATCACCGGGGAGCTGTTTTTT
j_call: TRBJ2-2; d_call: .; v_call: TRBV18; clone_size: .; cdr3_length: 14; cdr3_aa: CASSPDRNTGELFF; cdr3_nt: TGTGCCAGCTCACCGGACAGGAACACCGGGGAGCTGTTTTTT
j_call: TRBJ2-7; d_call: TRBD2; v_call: TRBV6-5; clone_size: .; cdr3_length: 15; cdr3_aa: CASSLRWEGRYEQYF; cdr3_nt: TGTGCCAGCAGCTTAAGATGGGAGGGAAGGTACGAGCAGTACTTC
j_call: TRBJ1-6; d_call: .; v_call: TRBV6-1; clone_size: few; cdr3_length: 15; cdr3_aa: CASSDTGFYNSPLHF; cdr3_nt: TGTGCCAGCAGTGATACAGGTTTCTATAATTCACCCCTCCACTTT
j_call: TRBJ2-7; d_call: .; v_call: TRBV28; clone_size: .; cdr3_length: 15; cdr3_aa: CASSISGENSYEQYF; cdr3_nt: TGTGCCAGCAGTATATCGGGGGAGAACTCCTACGAGCAGTACTTC
j_call: TRBJ1-4; d_call: .; v_call: TRBV9; clone_size: .; cdr3_length: 14; cdr3_aa: CASSRGQSNEKLFF; cdr3_nt: TGTGCCAGCAGCCGTGGACAGTCTAATGAAAAACTGTTTTTT
j_call: TRBJ2-4; d_call: TRBD2; v_call: TRBV5-5; clone_size: .; cdr3_length: 17; cdr3_aa: CASSPGASGISKNIQYF; cdr3_nt: TGTGCCAGCAGCCCGGGAGCTAGCGGGATTTCCAAAAACATTCAGTACTTC
j_call: TRBJ2-1; d_call: TRBD2; v_call: TRBV5-4; clone_size: .; cdr3_length: 15; cdr3_aa: CASSFSTSGYNEQFF; cdr3_nt: TGTGCCAGCAGCTTTTCCACTAGCGGGTACAATGAGCAGTTCTTC
j_call: TRBJ2-3; d_call: TRBD2; v_call: TRBV7-9; clone_size: once; cdr3_length: 17; cdr3_aa: CASSPRGTSGSTDTQYF; cdr3_nt: TGTGCCAGCAGCCCCCGTGGGACTAGCGGTAGCACAGATACGCAGTATTTT
j_call: TRBJ1-1; d_call: .; v_call: TRBV5-4; clone_size: once; cdr3_length: 15; cdr3_aa: CASSLVGRVGTEAFF; cdr3_nt: TGTGCCAGCAGCTTGGTCGGGAGGGTGGGCACTGAAGCTTTCTTT
j_call: TRBJ1-1; d_call: .; v_call: TRBV15; clone_size: once; cdr3_length: 15; cdr3_aa: CATSFHRAPSFEAFF; cdr3_nt: TGTGCCACCAGCTTCCACAGGGCGCCGAGTTTTGAAGCTTTCTTT
j_call: TRBJ2-1; d_call: .; v_call: TRBV7-3; clone_size: .; cdr3_length: 15; cdr3_aa: CASSVGGLGGDEQFF; cdr3_nt: TGTGCCAGCAGCGTCGGGGGACTGGGAGGAGATGAGCAGTTCTTC
j_call: TRBJ1-4; d_call: .; v_call: TRBV30; clone_size: .; cdr3_length: 15; cdr3_aa: CAWSVRVAGNEKLFF; cdr3_nt: TGTGCCTGGAGTGTACGTGTGGCAGGGAATGAAAAACTGTTTTTT
j_call: TRBJ2-1; d_call: .; v_call: TRBV5-4; clone_size: .; cdr3_length: 15; cdr3_aa: CASSKSGNSYNEQFF; cdr3_nt: TGTGCCAGCAGCAAAAGCGGCAACTCCTACAATGAGCAGTTCTTC
j_call: TRBJ2-7; d_call: TRBD1; v_call: TRBV10-3; clone_size: once; cdr3_length: 14; cdr3_aa: CAISEGQGVYEQYF; cdr3_nt: TGTGCCATCAGTGAGGGACAGGGGGTCTACGAGCAGTACTTC
j_call: TRBJ1-5; d_call: TRBD1; v_call: TRBV10-3; clone_size: .; cdr3_length: 15; cdr3_aa: CATGPGQGDNQPQHF; cdr3_nt: TGTGCCACAGGCCCCGGACAGGGGGACAATCAGCCCCAGCATTTT
j_call: TRBJ1-3; d_call: .; v_call: TRBV19; clone_size: .; cdr3_length: 13; cdr3_aa: CASSSDTGNTIYF; cdr3_nt: TGTGCCAGTTCCTCTGACACGGGAAACACCATATATTTT
j_call: TRBJ2-7; d_call: TRBD1; v_call: TRBV7-3; clone_size: .; cdr3_length: 13; cdr3_aa: CASSLTGQGKQYF; cdr3_nt: TGTGCCAGCAGCTTAACAGGACAGGGGAAGCAGTACTTC
j_call: TRBJ1-1; d_call: TRBD1; v_call: TRBV14; clone_size: .; cdr3_length: 15; cdr3_aa: CASSPTGASNTEAFF; cdr3_nt: TGTGCCAGCAGCCCTACAGGGGCTTCCAACACTGAAGCTTTCTTT
j_call: TRBJ2-5; d_call: .; v_call: TRBV5-8; clone_size: once; cdr3_length: 14; cdr3_aa: CASSFGLRGETQYF; cdr3_nt: TGTGCCAGCAGCTTCGGTTTAAGGGGAGAGACCCAGTACTTC